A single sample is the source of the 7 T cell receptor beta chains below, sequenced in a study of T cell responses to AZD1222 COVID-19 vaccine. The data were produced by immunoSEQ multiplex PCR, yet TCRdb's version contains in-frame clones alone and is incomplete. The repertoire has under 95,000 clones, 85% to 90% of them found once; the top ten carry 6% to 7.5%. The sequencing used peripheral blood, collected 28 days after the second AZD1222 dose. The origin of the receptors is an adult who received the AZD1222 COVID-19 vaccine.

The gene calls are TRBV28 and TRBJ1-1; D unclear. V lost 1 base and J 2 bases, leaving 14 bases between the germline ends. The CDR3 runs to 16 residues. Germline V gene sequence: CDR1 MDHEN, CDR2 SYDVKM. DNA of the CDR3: TGTGCCAGCAGTTTATTGAGGTTATCCGTTAACACTGAAGCTTTCTTT. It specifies CASSLLRLSVNTEAFF.

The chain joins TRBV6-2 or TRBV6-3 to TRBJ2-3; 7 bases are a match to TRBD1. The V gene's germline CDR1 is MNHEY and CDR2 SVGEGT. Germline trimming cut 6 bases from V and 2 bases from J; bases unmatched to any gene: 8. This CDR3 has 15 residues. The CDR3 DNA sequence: TGTGCCAGCAGCCGACAGGGCCCCCACACAGATACGCAGTATTTT. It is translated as CASSRQGPHTDTQYF.

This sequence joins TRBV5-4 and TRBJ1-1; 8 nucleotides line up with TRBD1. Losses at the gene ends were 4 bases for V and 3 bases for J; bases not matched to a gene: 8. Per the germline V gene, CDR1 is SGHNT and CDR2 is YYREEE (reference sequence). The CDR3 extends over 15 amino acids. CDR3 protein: CASSTRQGTYTEAFF. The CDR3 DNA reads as TGTGCCAGCAGCACCCGACAGGGGACGTACACTGAAGCTTTCTTT.

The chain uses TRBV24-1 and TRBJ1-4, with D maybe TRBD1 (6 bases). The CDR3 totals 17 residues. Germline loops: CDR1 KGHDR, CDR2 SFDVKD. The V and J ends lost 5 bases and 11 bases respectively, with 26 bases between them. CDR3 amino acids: CATSVTSGTSKGEKLFF. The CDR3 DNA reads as TGTGCCACCAGTGTGACGTCCGGGACAAGCAAGGGGGAGAAACTGTTTTTT.

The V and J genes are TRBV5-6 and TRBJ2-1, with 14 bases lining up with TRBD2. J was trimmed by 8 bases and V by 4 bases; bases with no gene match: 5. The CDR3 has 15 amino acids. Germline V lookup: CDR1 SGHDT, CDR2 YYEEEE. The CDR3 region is CASSLGLAGVYEQFF. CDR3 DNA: TGTGCCAGCAGCCTGGGACTAGCGGGAGTCTATGAGCAGTTCTTC.

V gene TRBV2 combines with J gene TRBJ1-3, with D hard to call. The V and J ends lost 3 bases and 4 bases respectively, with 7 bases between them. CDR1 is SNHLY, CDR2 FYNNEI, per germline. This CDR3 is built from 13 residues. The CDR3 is CASSEDRGNTIYF. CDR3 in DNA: TGTGCCAGCAGTGAGGACCGAGGAAACACCATATATTTT.

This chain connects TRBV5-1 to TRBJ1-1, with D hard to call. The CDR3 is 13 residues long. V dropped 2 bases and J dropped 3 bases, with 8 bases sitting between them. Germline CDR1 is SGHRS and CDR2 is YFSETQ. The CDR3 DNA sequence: TGCGCCAGCAGCTTTGCCGGCGACACTGAAGCTTTCTTT. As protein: CASSFAGDTEAFF. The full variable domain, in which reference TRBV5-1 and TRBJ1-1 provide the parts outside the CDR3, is KAGVTQTPRYLIKTRGQQVTLSCSPISGHRSVSWYQQTPGQGLQFLFEYFSETQRNKGNFPGRFSGRQFSNSRSEMNVSTLELGDSALYLCASSFAGDTEAFFGQGTRLTVV.